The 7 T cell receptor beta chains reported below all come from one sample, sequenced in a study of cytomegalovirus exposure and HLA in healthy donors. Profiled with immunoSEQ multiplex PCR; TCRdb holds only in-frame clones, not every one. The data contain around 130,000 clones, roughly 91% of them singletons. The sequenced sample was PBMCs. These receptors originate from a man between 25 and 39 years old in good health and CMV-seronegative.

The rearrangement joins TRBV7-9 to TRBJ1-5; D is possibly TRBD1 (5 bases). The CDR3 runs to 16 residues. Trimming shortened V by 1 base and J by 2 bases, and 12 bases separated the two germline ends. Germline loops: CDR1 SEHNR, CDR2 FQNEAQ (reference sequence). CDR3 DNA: TGTGCCAGCAGCTTAGGGTCGGGGGTAGGCAATCAGCCCCAGCATTTT. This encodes CASSLGSGVGNQPQHF. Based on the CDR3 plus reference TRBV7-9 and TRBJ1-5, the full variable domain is DTGVSQNPRHKITKRGQNVTFRCDPISEHNRLYWYRQTLGQGPEFLTYFQNEAQLEKSRLLSDRFSAERPKGSFSTLEIQRTEQGDSAMYLCASSLGSGVGNQPQHFGDGTRLSIL.

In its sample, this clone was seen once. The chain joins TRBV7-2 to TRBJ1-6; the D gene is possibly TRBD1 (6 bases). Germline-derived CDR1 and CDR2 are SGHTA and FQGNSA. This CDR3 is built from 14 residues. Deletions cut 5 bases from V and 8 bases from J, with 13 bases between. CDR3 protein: CASSPGQTYSPLHF. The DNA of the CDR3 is TGTGCCAGCAGCCCCGGACAGACCTATTCACCCCTCCACTTT.

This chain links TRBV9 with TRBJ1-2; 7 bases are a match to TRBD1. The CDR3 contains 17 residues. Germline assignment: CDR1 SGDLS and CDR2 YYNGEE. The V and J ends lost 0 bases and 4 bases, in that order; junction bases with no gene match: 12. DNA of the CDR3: TGTGCCAGCAGCGTAGGTTTGGGGACAGCGCTCTCCTATGGCTACACCTTC. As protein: CASSVGLGTALSYGYTF.

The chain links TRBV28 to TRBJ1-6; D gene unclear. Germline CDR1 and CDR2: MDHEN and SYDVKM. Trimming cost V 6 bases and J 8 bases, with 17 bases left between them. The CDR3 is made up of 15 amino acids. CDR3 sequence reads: CASRIENGVHSPLHF. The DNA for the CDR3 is TGTGCCAGCAGGATAGAAAACGGTGTCCATTCACCCCTCCACTTT.

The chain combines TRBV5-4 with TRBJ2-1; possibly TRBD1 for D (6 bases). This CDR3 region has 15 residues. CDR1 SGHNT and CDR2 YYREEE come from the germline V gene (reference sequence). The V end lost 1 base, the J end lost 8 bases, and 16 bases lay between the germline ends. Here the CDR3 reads CASSLILAGAHEQFF. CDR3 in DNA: TGTGCCAGCAGCTTGATCCTAGCAGGGGCACATGAGCAGTTCTTC.

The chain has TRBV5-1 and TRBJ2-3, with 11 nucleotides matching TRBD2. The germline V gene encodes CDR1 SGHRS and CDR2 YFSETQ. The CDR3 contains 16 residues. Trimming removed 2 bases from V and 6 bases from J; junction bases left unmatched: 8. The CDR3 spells CASSLRTSGPGDTQYF. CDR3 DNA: TGCGCCAGCAGCTTAAGGACTAGCGGGCCTGGGGATACGCAGTATTTT.

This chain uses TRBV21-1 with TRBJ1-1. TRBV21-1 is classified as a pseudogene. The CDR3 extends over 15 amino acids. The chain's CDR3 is CASSKGAEEGTEAFF. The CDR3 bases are TGTGCCAGCAGCAAAGGTGCTGAGGAGGGGACTGAAGCTTTCTTT.